Shown below are 12 T cell receptor beta chains from a single sample sequenced in a study of cytomegalovirus exposure and HLA in healthy donors. PCR primers comprised 60 Vbeta and 13 Jbeta primers. Sequencing used immunoSEQ multiplex PCR; TCRdb keeps in-frame clones, though not all of them. The data hold about 170,000 clones, with about 76% observed a single time. Specimen: PBMCs. The receptor source for this set is a woman younger than 30 in good health and CMV-seropositive.

The V gene is TRBV29-1, the J gene TRBJ2-7; TRBD2 matches 7 bases. J was trimmed by 6 bases and V by 6 bases; bases with no gene match: 11. The CDR3 has 13 amino acids. The germline V gene has CDR1 SQVTM and CDR2 ANQGSEA. The CDR3 region is CSVREGNGFEQYF. In nucleotides, the CDR3 is TGCAGCGTGAGGGAGGGCAACGGTTTCGAGCAGTACTTC.

In DNA form, the CDR3 reads TGTGCCAGCAGCCCCACCGACAGGAGGACCGAAGCTTTCTTT. Its protein is CASSPTDRRTEAFF. The rearrangement links TRBV7-3 to TRBJ1-1; possible D gene TRBD1, 6 bases. V was clipped by 5 bases and J by 8 bases, with 18 bases between them. CDR1 SGHTA and CDR2 FQGTGA come from the germline V gene. CDR3 size: 14 residues.

This clone is a singleton in its sample. The conserved final phenylalanine or tryptophan is absent from the CDR3, which likely points to a read error. The genes are TRBV6-5 and TRBJ1-2, with 9 positions matching TRBD1. Germline V lookup: CDR1 MNHEY, CDR2 SVGAGI. CDR3 length: 13 residues. V trimming: 6 bases; J trimming: 8 bases; junction bases outside the gene matches: 7. This chain's CDR3 is CASRTQGAGGYTV. In DNA form, the CDR3 reads TGTGCCAGCAGAACACAGGGGGCCGGAGGCTACACCGTC.

This clone was seen a single time. This sequence joins TRBV27 and TRBJ2-1; no clear D. V lost 1 base, J lost 0 bases, and 4 bases lay in between. Germline assignment: CDR1 MNHEY and CDR2 SMNVEV (reference sequence). This CDR3 comprises 14 residues. The CDR3 protein is CASSLWSSYNEQFF. In nucleotides, the CDR3 is TGTGCCAGCAGTTTATGGAGCTCCTACAATGAGCAGTTCTTC.

The V gene is TRBV10-1, the J gene TRBJ2-1; 7 bases are shared with TRBD1. CDR3 length equals 14 residues. Germline V CDR1 and CDR2: WNHNN, SYGVQD (reference sequence). Trimming at V came to 9 bases and at J to 7 bases, leaving 12 bases not matched to a gene. The CDR3, as DNA: TGCGCCAGGTCATACAGGGGACCAAGGAATGAGCAGTTCTTC. It yields the protein CARSYRGPRNEQFF.

This chain links TRBV6-4 with TRBJ2-5; 7 nucleotides match TRBD2. Losses at the gene ends were 0 bases for V and 4 bases for J; bases not matched to a gene: 8. The CDR3 is made up of 16 amino acids. CDR1 and CDR2 (germline): MRHNA, SNTAGT. CDR3 in amino acids: CASSDSPHGGVETQYF. The CDR3 DNA reads as TGTGCCAGCAGTGACTCCCCCCATGGGGGGGTAGAGACCCAGTACTTC.

The V and J genes are TRBV9 and TRBJ1-2; D is perhaps TRBD1 (5 bases). Germline V gene lookup returns CDR1 SGDLS and CDR2 YYNGEE. This CDR3 is built from 12 residues. V lost 7 bases to trimming and J lost 2 bases, with 9 bases between them. The CDR3 loop reads CASGAGNYGYTF. CDR3 sequence (DNA): TGTGCCAGCGGGGCAGGGAACTATGGCTACACCTTC.

V is TRBV6-4 and J is TRBJ2-1, with 12 bases aligning to TRBD1. The CDR3 consists of 13 residues. V lost 6 bases to trimming and J lost 7 bases; unmatched junction nucleotides: 1. CDR1 and CDR2 from the germline V gene are MRHNA and SNTAGT. CDR3 residues: CASRGQGANEQFF. DNA of the CDR3: TGTGCCAGCAGGGGACAGGGGGCTAATGAGCAGTTCTTC.

The genes are TRBV10-3 and TRBJ2-7; 10 nucleotides match TRBD2. Germline CDR1 and CDR2: ENHRY and SYGVKD. This CDR3 comprises 15 residues. The trim removed 6 bases at V and 4 bases at J, leaving 9 bases unmatched. The CDR3 here is CAISPGVAGGYEQYF. CDR3 coding DNA: TGTGCCATCAGCCCCGGGGTAGCGGGGGGATACGAGCAGTACTTC.

The chain is built from TRBV5-1 and TRBJ2-7; TRBD1 aligns across 8 bases. Trimming removed 0 bases from V and 2 bases from J; junction bases left unmatched: 7. The CDR3 is made up of 16 amino acids. Germline V lookup: CDR1 SGHRS, CDR2 YFSETQ. The CDR3 nucleotides are TGCGCCAGCAGCTTGGAGCAACCGGGACAGGCCTACGAGCAGTACTTC. This translates into CASSLEQPGQAYEQYF.

The chain recombines TRBV6-1 with TRBJ2-3; D may be TRBD1 (6 bases). The CDR3 extends over 13 amino acids. Germline assignment: CDR1 MNHNS and CDR2 SASEGT. V shed 3 bases and J shed 4 bases, with 8 bases lying between them. CDR3 DNA: TGTGCCAGCAGTGACCCAGGGGCAGATACGCAGTATTTT. This gives the protein CASSDPGADTQYF.

This clone appeared a few times. The chain is built from TRBV7-8 and TRBJ1-5; D may be TRBD1 (5 bases). Trimming pared 5 bases from V and 0 bases from J, leaving 17 bases between. This CDR3 has 17 amino acids. Germline V gene lookup returns CDR1 SGHVS and CDR2 FQNEAQ. CDR3 in amino acids: CASSLTSTVDSNQPQHF. CDR3 in DNA: TGTGCCAGCAGCCTAACCTCGACAGTGGATAGCAATCAGCCCCAGCATTTT. Using reference TRBV7-8 and TRBJ1-5 for the parts outside the CDR3, the full variable domain is GAGVSQSPRYKVAKRGQDVALRCDPISGHVSLFWYQQALGQGPEFLTYFQNEAQLDKSGLPSDRFFAERPEGSVSTLKIQRTQQEDSAVYLCASSLTSTVDSNQPQHFGDGTRLSIL.